The following is a T cell receptor (beta chain) sequence with its context. The data belong to a study of blood T cell repertoires in COVID-19. Background on the study: Sites across the United States, Italy and Spain contributed samples from acute and convalescent COVID-19. From T cells, B-cell-depleted T cells, or PBMCs came the material, which was cDNA or gDNA.

Deletions cut 3 bases from V and 0 bases from J, with 9 bases between. The CDR3 spans 14 residues. Germline CDR1 SQVTM, CDR2 ANQGSEA. In the authors' methods: Amplified reference gene primers provided the basis for estimating nucleated cell counts. Sequenced by immunoSEQ multiplex PCR; TCRdb stores in-frame clones only, minus some. The D gene and trimming were derived from the DNA, and the V and J assignments and clone size from that table. The data show tens of thousands of clones, approximately 80% seen once. This rearrangement joins TRBV29-1 to TRBJ1-3; maybe TRBD1 (5 bases). This TCR came from a human donor in a cohort sampled during active COVID-19. Source material: peripheral blood. The CDR3 reads CSVEDNNSGNTIYF. The CDR3 nucleotides are TGCAGCGTTGAGGACAATAACTCTGGAAACACCATATATTTT.